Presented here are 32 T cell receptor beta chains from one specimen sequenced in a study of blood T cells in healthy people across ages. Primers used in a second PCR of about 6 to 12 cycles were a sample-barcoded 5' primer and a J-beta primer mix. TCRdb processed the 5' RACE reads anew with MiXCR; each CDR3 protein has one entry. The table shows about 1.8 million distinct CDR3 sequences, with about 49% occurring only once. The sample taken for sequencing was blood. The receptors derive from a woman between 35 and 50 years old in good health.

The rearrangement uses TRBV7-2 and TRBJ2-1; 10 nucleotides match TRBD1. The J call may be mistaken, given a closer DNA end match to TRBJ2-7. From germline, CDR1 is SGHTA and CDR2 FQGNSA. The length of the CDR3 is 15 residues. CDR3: CATPLGQGSYNEQYF. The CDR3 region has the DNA TGTGCCACCCCTCTGGGACAGGGGTCCTACAATGAGCAGTACTTC.

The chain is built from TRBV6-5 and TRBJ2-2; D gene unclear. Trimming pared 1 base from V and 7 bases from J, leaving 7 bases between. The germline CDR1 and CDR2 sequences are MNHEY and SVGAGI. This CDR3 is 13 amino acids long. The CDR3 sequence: CASSYLGFGELFF. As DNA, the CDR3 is TGTGCCAGCAGTTACTTGGGTTTCGGGGAGCTGTTTTTT.

The DNA for the CDR3 is TGTGCCAGCAGCCAAGAAGCCGCGGCAGGGGCAGGGAGCAAAAACATTCAGTACTTC. Translated, it gives CASSQEAAAGAGSKNIQYF. This chain joins TRBV4-2 and TRBJ2-4; possibly TRBD1 for D (6 bases). CDR1 is LGHNA and CDR2 is YNFKEQ in the germline V gene. The CDR3 runs 19 residues. V was trimmed by 0 bases and J by 3 bases, leaving 21 bases between them.

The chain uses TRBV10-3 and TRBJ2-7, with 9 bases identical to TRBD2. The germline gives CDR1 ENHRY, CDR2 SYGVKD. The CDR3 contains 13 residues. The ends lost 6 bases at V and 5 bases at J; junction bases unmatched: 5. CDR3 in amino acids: CAISSSGSDEQYF. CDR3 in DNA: TGTGCCATCAGCAGTAGCGGGAGCGACGAGCAGTACTTC.

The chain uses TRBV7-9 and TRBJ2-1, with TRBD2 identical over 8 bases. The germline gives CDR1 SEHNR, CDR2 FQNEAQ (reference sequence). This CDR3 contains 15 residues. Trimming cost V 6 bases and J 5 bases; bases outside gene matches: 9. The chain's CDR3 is CASSDRSGGHNEQFF. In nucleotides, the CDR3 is TGTGCCAGCAGTGATAGATCGGGGGGGCACAATGAGCAGTTCTTC. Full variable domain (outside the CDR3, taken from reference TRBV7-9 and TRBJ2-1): DTGVSQNPRHKITKRGQNVTFRCDPISEHNRLYWYRQTLGQGPEFLTYFQNEAQLEKSRLLSDRFSAERPKGSFSTLEIQRTEQGDSAMYLCASSDRSGGHNEQFFGPGTRLTVL.

CDR3 DNA: TGTGCCAGCAGTCCAGAGCCCGGGACAACTGCTCGCTATGGCTACACCTTC. Its translation is CASSPEPGTTARYGYTF. This chain links TRBV28 with TRBJ1-2; a possible D gene is TRBD1 (6 bases). The CDR3 is made up of 17 amino acids. Germline V CDR1 and CDR2: MDHEN, SYDVKM. V was pared by 5 bases and J by 4 bases, with 23 bases between.

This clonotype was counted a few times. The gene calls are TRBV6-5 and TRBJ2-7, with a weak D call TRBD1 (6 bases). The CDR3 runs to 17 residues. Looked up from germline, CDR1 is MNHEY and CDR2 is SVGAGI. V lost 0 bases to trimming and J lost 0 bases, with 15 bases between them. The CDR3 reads CASSYSIRSRGSYEQYF. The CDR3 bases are TGTGCCAGCAGTTACTCGATAAGGTCCAGGGGCTCCTACGAGCAGTACTTC.

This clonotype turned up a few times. CDR3 sequence: CSAQGDTDTQYF. The CDR3 nucleotides read TGCAGTGCTCAGGGGGACACAGATACGCAGTATTTT. The V gene is TRBV20-1, the J gene TRBJ2-3, with TRBD1 matching 7 bases. The CDR3 extends over 12 amino acids. Germline V gene sequence: CDR1 DFQATT, CDR2 SNEGSKA (reference sequence). V shed 5 bases, J shed 2 bases, and the junction held 1 base outside the gene matches.

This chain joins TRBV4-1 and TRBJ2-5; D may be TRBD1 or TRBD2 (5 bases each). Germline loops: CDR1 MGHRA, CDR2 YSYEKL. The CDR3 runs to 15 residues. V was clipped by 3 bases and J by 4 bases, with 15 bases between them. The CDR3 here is CASSHGEGLRETQYF. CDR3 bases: TGCGCCAGCAGCCATGGAGAGGGGCTGCGAGAGACCCAGTACTTC.

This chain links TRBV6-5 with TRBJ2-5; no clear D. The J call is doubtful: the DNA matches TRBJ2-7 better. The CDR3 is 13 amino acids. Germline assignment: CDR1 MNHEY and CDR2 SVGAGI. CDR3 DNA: TGTGCCAGCAGCCTCAGGAGCCTCGGCGAGCAGTACTTC. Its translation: CASSLRSLGEQYF.

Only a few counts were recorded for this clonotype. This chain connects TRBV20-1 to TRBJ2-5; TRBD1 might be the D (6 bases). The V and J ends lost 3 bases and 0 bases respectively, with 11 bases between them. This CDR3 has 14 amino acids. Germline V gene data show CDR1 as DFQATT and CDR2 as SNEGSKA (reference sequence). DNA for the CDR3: TGCAGTGCTAGGAGTTGGGACAACCAAGAGACCCAGTACTTC. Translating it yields CSARSWDNQETQYF.

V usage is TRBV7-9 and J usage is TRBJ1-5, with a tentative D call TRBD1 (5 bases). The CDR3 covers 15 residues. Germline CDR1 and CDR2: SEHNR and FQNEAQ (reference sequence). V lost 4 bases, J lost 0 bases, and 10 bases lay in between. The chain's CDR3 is CASSSGAGSNQPQHF. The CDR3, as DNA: TGTGCCAGCAGCTCTGGGGCTGGTAGCAATCAGCCCCAGCATTTT.

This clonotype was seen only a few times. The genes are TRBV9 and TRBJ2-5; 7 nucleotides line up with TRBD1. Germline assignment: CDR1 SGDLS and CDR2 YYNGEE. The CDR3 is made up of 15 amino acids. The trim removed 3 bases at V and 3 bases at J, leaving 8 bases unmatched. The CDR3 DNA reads TGTGCCAGCAGCGCCCTGACAGGGCCAAAAGAGACCCAGTACTTC. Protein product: CASSALTGPKETQYF.

The chain's CDR3 is CSASRGRGKDIQYF. The CDR3 DNA reads as TGCAGTGCCAGCCGCGGTCGTGGGAAGGACATTCAGTACTTC. The chain has TRBV20-1 and TRBJ2-4; D is unresolved. Trimming removed 6 bases at V and 8 bases at J, with 20 bases between. Germline values: CDR1 DFQATT, CDR2 SNEGSKA (reference sequence). The CDR3 is 14 amino acids.

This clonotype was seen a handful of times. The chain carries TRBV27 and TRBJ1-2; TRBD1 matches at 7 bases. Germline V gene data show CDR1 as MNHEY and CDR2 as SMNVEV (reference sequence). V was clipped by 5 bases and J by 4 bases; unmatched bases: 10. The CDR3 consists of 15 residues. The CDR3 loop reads CASSQTTGTFYGYTF. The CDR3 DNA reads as TGTGCCAGCAGTCAAACGACAGGGACCTTCTATGGCTACACCTTC.

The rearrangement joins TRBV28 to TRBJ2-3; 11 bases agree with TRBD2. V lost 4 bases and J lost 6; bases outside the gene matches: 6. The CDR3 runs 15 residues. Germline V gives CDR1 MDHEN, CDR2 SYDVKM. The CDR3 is CASSWIAGGLDTQYF. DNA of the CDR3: TGTGCCAGCAGTTGGATAGCGGGGGGGCTGGATACGCAGTATTTT.

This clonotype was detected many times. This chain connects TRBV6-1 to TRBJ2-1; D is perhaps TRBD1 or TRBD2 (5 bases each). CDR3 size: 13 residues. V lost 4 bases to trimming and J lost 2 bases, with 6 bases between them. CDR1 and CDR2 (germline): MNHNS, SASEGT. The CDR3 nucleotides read TGTGCCAGCAGTGGGGGACCCTACAATGAGCAGTTCTTC. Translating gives CASSGGPYNEQFF.

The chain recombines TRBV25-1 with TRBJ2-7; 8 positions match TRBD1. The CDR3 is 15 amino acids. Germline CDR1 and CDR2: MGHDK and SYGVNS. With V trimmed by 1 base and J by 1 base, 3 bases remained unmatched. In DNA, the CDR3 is TGTGCCAGCAGTGAATTGGACAGGGAGTCCTACGAGCAGTACTTC. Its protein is CASSELDRESYEQYF.

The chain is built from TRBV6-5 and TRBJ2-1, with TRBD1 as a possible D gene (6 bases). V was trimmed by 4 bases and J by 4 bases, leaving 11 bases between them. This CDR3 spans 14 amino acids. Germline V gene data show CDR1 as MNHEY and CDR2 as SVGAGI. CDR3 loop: CASSSGHRYNEQFF. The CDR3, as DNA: TGTGCCAGCAGTTCGGGACACCGATACAATGAGCAGTTCTTC.

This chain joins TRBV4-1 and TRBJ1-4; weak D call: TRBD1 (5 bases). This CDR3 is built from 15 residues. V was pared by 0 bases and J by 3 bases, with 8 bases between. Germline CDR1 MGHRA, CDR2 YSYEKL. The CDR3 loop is CASSQDTTANEKLFF. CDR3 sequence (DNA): TGCGCCAGCAGCCAAGATACGACAGCTAATGAAAAACTGTTTTTT.

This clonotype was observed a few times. CDR3 nucleotide sequence: TGTGCCAGCAGCGAGGGACAGGGGGCTTTCTACGAGCAGTACTTC. Translated: CASSEGQGAFYEQYF. V usage is TRBV7-2 and J usage is TRBJ2-7; 12 bases align to TRBD1. The ends lost 5 bases at V and 3 bases at J; junction bases unmatched: 5. CDR1 and CDR2 from the germline V gene are SGHTA and FQGNSA. CDR3 size: 15 residues.

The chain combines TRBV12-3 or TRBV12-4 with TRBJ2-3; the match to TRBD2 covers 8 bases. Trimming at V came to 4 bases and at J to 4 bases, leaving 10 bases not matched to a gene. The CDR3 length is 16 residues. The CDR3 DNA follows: TGTGCCAGCAGTTACGGGACTAGAGCCACCCCAGATACGCAGTATTTT. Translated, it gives CASSYGTRATPDTQYF.

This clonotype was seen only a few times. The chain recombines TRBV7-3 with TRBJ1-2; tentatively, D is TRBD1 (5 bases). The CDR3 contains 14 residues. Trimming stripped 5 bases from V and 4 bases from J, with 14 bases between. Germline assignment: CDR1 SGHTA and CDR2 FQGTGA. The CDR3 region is CASSVDSNSYGYTF. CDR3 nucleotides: TGTGCCAGCAGCGTCGACAGCAATAGCTATGGCTACACCTTC.

CDR3: CASSAGLTGPSTDTQYF. CDR3 nucleotides: TGTGCCAGCAGCGCAGGACTCACGGGGCCATCCACAGATACGCAGTATTTT. The V and J genes are TRBV11-2 and TRBJ2-3, with D perhaps given as TRBD1 or TRBD2 (5 bases each). Germline V gene data show CDR1 as SGHAT and CDR2 as FQNNGV. With 5 bases removed from V and 2 bases from J, the gap between germline ends came to 20 bases. The CDR3 spans 17 residues.

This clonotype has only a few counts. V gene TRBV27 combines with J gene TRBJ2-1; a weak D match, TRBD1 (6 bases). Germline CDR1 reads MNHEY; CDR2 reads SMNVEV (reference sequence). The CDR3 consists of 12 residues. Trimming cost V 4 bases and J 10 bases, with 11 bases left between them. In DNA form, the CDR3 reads TGTGCCAGCAGTTACAGGGAAGAAGAGCAGTTCTTC. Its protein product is CASSYREEEQFF.

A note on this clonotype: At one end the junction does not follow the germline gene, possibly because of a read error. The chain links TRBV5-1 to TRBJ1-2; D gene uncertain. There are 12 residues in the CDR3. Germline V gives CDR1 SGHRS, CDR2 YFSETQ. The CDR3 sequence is CASSLSGEGYTF. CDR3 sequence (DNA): TGTGCCAGCAGTTTATCTGGGGAAGGCTACACCTTC.

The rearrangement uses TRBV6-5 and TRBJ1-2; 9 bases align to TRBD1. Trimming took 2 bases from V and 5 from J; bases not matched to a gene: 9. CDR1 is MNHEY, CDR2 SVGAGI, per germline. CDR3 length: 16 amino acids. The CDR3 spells CASSYKPPGQGYGYTF. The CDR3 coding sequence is TGTGCCAGCAGTTACAAACCCCCGGGACAGGGTTATGGCTACACCTTC.

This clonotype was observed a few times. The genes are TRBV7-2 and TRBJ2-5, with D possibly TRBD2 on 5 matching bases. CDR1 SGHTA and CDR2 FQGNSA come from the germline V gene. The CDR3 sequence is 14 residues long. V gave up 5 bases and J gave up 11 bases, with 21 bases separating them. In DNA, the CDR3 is TGTGCCAGCAGCCCTACGACAAGATTCGGGGAGCAGTACTTC. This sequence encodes CASSPTTRFGEQYF.

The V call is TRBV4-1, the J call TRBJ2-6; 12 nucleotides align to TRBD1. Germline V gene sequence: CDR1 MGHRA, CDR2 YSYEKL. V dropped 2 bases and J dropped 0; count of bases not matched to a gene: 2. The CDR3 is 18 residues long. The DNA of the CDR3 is TGCGCCAGCAGCCAAAAGGGACAGGGGGCCTCTGGGGCCAACGTCCTGACTTTC. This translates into CASSQKGQGASGANVLTF.

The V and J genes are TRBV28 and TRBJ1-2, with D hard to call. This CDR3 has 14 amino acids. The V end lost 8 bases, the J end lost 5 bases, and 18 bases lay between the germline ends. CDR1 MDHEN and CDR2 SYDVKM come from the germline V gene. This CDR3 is CASSSLGRLYGYTF. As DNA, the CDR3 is TGTGCCAGCTCCTCACTCGGCAGGTTGTATGGCTACACCTTC.

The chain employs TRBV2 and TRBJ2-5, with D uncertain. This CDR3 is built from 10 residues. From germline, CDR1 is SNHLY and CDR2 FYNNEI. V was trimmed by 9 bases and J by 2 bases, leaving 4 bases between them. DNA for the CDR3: TGTGCCAGAGGGCAAGAGACCCAGTACTTC. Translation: CARGQETQYF.

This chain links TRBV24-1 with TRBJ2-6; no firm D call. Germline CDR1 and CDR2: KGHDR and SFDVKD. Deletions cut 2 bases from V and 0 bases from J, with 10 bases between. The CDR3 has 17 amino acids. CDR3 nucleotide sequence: TGTGCCACCAGTGATTCCGGACCGATCTCTGGGGCCAACGTCCTGACTTTC. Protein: CATSDSGPISGANVLTF.